One and the same sample provided the 10 T cell receptor beta chains below, sequenced in a study of blood T cell repertoires in COVID-19. The protocol was immunoSEQ multiplex PCR, while the TCRdb copy is restricted to in-frame clones and leaves out a portion. The sample gives around 200,000 clones, about 85% of which show up once; 9.5% to 15% is in the top ten. Sequencing used peripheral blood. The receptor set was obtained from a woman in her late teens or twenties who had recovered from COVID-19.

V usage is TRBV2 and J usage is TRBJ1-2; no firm D call. CDR1 is SNHLY, CDR2 FYNNEI, per germline. The CDR3 is 14 amino acids. The V end was cut by 7 bases, the J end by 2 bases, with 14 bases between. The CDR3 DNA follows: TGTGCCAGCAAGGAGGCCTCTGGAAACTATGGCTACACCTTC. Translation gives CASKEASGNYGYTF.

The genes are TRBV7-8 and TRBJ1-1; no clear D. The length of the CDR3 is 15 residues. The V gene's germline CDR1 is SGHVS and CDR2 FQNEAQ. The V end was cut by 7 bases, the J end by 4 bases, with 19 bases between. CDR3 amino acids: CASTSRGSAGTEAFF. For the CDR3, the DNA is TGTGCCAGCACCTCCCGCGGGTCCGCTGGCACTGAAGCTTTCTTT.

The chain carries TRBV29-1 and TRBJ2-1; D uncertain. The V end lost 6 bases, the J end lost 1 base, and 10 bases lay between the germline ends. CDR3 length equals 13 residues. Germline lookup yields CDR1 SQVTM and CDR2 ANQGSEA. In DNA form, the CDR3 reads TGCAGCGTCCTCAGTATTTCCTACAATGAGCAGTTCTTC. It specifies CSVLSISYNEQFF.

The chain couples TRBV5-3 to TRBJ2-5; D remains unclear. TRBV5-3 is treated as an ORF (open reading frame) with a function not yet certain. This CDR3 has 14 residues. V lost 1 base, J lost 2 bases, and 9 bases lay in between. The CDR3 loop is CARSLIKLQETQYF. The CDR3 DNA reads as TGTGCCAGAAGCTTGATCAAGCTGCAAGAGACCCAGTACTTC.

The CDR3 nucleotides read TGTGCCAGCAGTTATATCGGGACTCCCCAAGAGACCCAGTACTTC. Translated: CASSYIGTPQETQYF. This chain links TRBV6-2 or TRBV6-3 with TRBJ2-5; tentatively, D is TRBD2 (6 bases). This CDR3 contains 15 residues. V was pared by 3 bases and J by 1 base, with 12 bases between. Germline values: CDR1 MNHEY, CDR2 SVGEGT.

J is TRBJ2-7 and V is TRBV12-3 or TRBV12-4; TRBD1 matches 10 bases. The trim removed 6 bases at V and 7 bases at J, leaving 6 bases unmatched. This CDR3 spans 13 amino acids. The CDR3 DNA is TGTGCCAGCAGGGGGACAGGGGAGTCGGAGCAGTACTTC. It encodes CASRGTGESEQYF.

V and J are TRBV11-2 and TRBJ2-1; 9 bases map to TRBD2. In germline, CDR1 is SGHAT, CDR2 FQNNGV. V shed 4 bases, J shed 2 bases, and the junction held 6 bases outside the gene matches. This CDR3 contains 16 residues. The CDR3 DNA reads TGTGCCAGCAGCTCCTTAGCGGGAGCAGCCTACAATGAGCAGTTCTTC. It specifies CASSSLAGAAYNEQFF. The full variable domain, completed using reference TRBV11-2 and TRBJ2-1, is EAGVAQSPRYKIIEKRQSVAFWCNPISGHATLYWYQQILGQGPKLLIQFQNNGVVDDSQLPKDRFSAERLKGVDSTLKIQPAKLEDSAVYLCASSSLAGAAYNEQFFGPGTRLTVL.

The chain combines TRBV19 with TRBJ1-1; TRBD1 aligns across 8 bases. Germline V gene sequence: CDR1 LNHDA, CDR2 SQIVND (reference sequence). The CDR3 sequence is 19 residues long. With 3 bases clipped from V and 2 bases from J, the junction kept 17 bases outside the gene matches. CDR3 coding DNA: TGTGCCAGTAGTATCAGGCCCGGACAGGGAGTAGGGAGAAACACTGAAGCTTTCTTT. The encoded protein is CASSIRPGQGVGRNTEAFF.

The chain carries TRBV7-9 and TRBJ2-1; 14 bases map to TRBD2. This CDR3 has 13 amino acids. Germline-derived CDR1 and CDR2 are SEHNR and FQNEAQ (reference sequence). The J segment lost 15 bases and the V segment lost 5 bases, leaving 6 bases of the junction unmatched. CDR3 DNA sequence: TGTGCCAGCAGCCAAGGACTAGCGGGAGGCGCGTTCTTC. This encodes CASSQGLAGGAFF. Based on the CDR3 plus reference TRBV7-9 and TRBJ2-1, the full variable domain is DTGVSQNPRHKITKRGQNVTFRCDPISEHNRLYWYRQTLGQGPEFLTYFQNEAQLEKSRLLSDRFSAERPKGSFSTLEIQRTEQGDSAMYLCASSQGLAGGAFFGPGTRLTVL.

V and J are TRBV5-5 and TRBJ1-5; a weak D match, TRBD1 (6 bases). Trimming cost V 4 bases and J 3 bases, with 17 bases left between them. CDR3 length: 16 residues. Germline CDR1 and CDR2: SGHKS and YYEKEE (reference sequence). CDR3 sequence: CASSQHTGTLNQPQHF. The CDR3 region has the DNA TGTGCCAGCAGCCAACATACCGGGACACTCAATCAGCCCCAGCATTTT.